These 24 T cell receptor beta chains came from one sample sequenced in a study of T cell responses to AZD1222 COVID-19 vaccine listed by TCRdb under 2021. Taken with the paper, the label for time point translates to: about 28 days (+/-7) after the second vaccine dose. Libraries were prepared through the immunoSEQ multiplex PCR assay. Not all clones reach the TCRdb copy of this immuneACCESS table, which keeps in-frame sequences only. Checked studies attribute under half of the gap to unresolved V genes and leave the rest unexplained. Across this sample there are 110,000 to 150,000 clones, with approximately 90% seen only once. The ten largest make up 1.9% of the sample. This specimen was peripheral blood, taken 28 days after the second AZD1222 dose. These receptors were taken from an adult who received the AZD1222 COVID-19 vaccine.

This clone was detected a few times. This sample includes further DNA sequences coding for the same CDR3. This chain joins TRBV24-1 and TRBJ1-2, with D hard to call. The CDR3 consists of 12 residues. Deletions cut 3 bases from V and 4 bases from J, with 5 bases between. Germline CDR1 and CDR2: KGHDR and SFDVKD. CDR3 DNA sequence: TGTGCCACCAGTGATGGCCGCTATGGCTACACCTTC. It codes for CATSDGRYGYTF.

The CDR3 is CSVAGDRGNEKLFF. The CDR3 DNA reads TGCAGCGTCGCCGGGGACAGGGGCAATGAAAAACTGTTTTTT. This chain uses TRBV29-1 with TRBJ1-4; TRBD1 agrees at 10 bases. CDR1 and CDR2 (germline): SQVTM, ANQGSEA. The CDR3 is made up of 14 amino acids. J gave up 5 bases and V 6 bases, and 6 bases lay outside the gene matches. Drawing the rest from reference TRBV29-1 and TRBJ1-4, the complete variable domain is SAVISQKPSRDICQRGTSLTIQCQVDSQVTMMFWYRQQPGQSLTLIATANQGSEATYESGFVIDKFPISRPNLTFSTLTVSNMSPEDSSIYLCSVAGDRGNEKLFFGSGTQLSVL.

The genes are TRBV11-2 and TRBJ2-1, with TRBD2 matching over 7 bases. This CDR3 spans 16 amino acids. The V and J ends lost 3 bases and 4 bases, in that order; junction bases with no gene match: 9. Per the germline V gene, CDR1 is SGHAT and CDR2 is FQNNGV. The CDR3 bases are TGTGCCAGCAGCTTCCAGCGGGGACCATATTACAATGAGCAGTTCTTC. Protein sequence: CASSFQRGPYYNEQFF.

This clone has just one count. Here the CDR3 reads CAVPLNTGELFF. The CDR3 DNA reads TGTGCCGTCCCATTGAACACCGGGGAGCTGTTTTTT. V usage is TRBV6-5 and J usage is TRBJ2-2, with D unresolved. The germline V gene encodes CDR1 MNHEY and CDR2 SVGAGI. Trimming shortened V by 11 bases and J by 1 base, and 8 bases separated the two germline ends. CDR3 size: 12 residues.

The chain is built from TRBV11-3 and TRBJ2-1; 10 positions agree with TRBD1. CDR1 and CDR2 from the germline V gene are SGHNT and YENEEA. With V trimmed by 4 bases and J by 4 bases, 4 bases remained unmatched. The CDR3 has 15 amino acids. The CDR3 nucleotides are TGTGCCAGCAGCTCAAGGGGACAGGGGTACAATGAGCAGTTCTTC. Encoded protein: CASSSRGQGYNEQFF.

The chain has TRBV11-2 and TRBJ1-1, with D maybe TRBD1 (5 bases). V lost 4 bases and J lost 2, with 8 bases in between. The CDR3 totals 13 residues. The germline CDR1 and CDR2 sequences are SGHAT and FQNNGV. The CDR3 sequence is CASSSDRNTEAFF. The CDR3 coding sequence is TGTGCCAGCAGCTCCGACAGAAACACTGAAGCTTTCTTT.

This sequence joins TRBV28 and TRBJ2-5; 9 nucleotides agree with TRBD1. This CDR3 comprises 15 residues. Unmatched junction bases numbered 9, after V lost 6 bases and J lost 4 bases. Germline assignment: CDR1 MDHEN and CDR2 SYDVKM. The CDR3 reads CASRYAGTGSETQYF. DNA for the CDR3: TGTGCCAGCAGATACGCCGGGACAGGGTCAGAGACCCAGTACTTC. The complete variable domain, with remaining parts taken from reference TRBV28 and TRBJ2-5, reads DVKVTQSSRYLVKRTGEKVFLECVQDMDHENMFWYRQDPGLGLRLIYFSYDVKMKEKGDIPEGYSVSREKKERFSLILESASTNQTSMYLCASRYAGTGSETQYFGPGTRLLVL.

This clone has a handful of counts. The chain links TRBV5-1 to TRBJ2-1; 12 nucleotides match TRBD2. Germline V gives CDR1 SGHRS, CDR2 YFSETQ. Trimming cost V 2 bases and J 9 bases; bases outside gene matches: 9. This CDR3 region has 16 residues. CDR3 coding DNA: TGCGCCAGCAGCTTCACCCCCACTAGCGGGAGGACTGAGCAGTTCTTC. Translation gives CASSFTPTSGRTEQFF. Together with reference TRBV5-1 and TRBJ2-1, the CDR3 gives the full variable domain: KAGVTQTPRYLIKTRGQQVTLSCSPISGHRSVSWYQQTPGQGLQFLFEYFSETQRNKGNFPGRFSGRQFSNSRSEMNVSTLELGDSALYLCASSFTPTSGRTEQFFGPGTRLTVL.

As for this clone: A much larger clone differs by one base, so this may be a read error. The chain links TRBV7-9 to TRBJ2-1; D ambiguous. The CDR3 is 11 amino acids. CDR1 is SEHNR, CDR2 FQNEAQ, per germline (reference sequence). The DNA for the CDR3 is TGTGCCAGCAGCTCCAACAATGAGCAGTTCTTC. This translates into CASSSNNEQFF.

CDR3 protein: CASSFLAGKAGNEQFF. CDR3 bases: TGTGCCAGCAGTTTTTTGGCGGGGAAAGCTGGGAATGAGCAGTTCTTC. This chain uses TRBV27 with TRBJ2-1, with a tentative D call TRBD2 (6 bases). The V end lost 3 bases, the J end lost 7 bases, and 19 bases lay between the germline ends. The V gene's germline CDR1 is MNHEY and CDR2 SMNVEV (reference sequence). The CDR3 runs to 16 residues.

The V and J genes are TRBV7-2 and TRBJ2-3, with D possibly being TRBD1 or TRBD2 (5 bases each). The V and J ends lost 0 bases and 5 bases respectively, with 9 bases between them. Germline loops: CDR1 SGHTA, CDR2 FQGNSA. The CDR3 spans 14 residues. CDR3 sequence reads: CASSLAPGQDTQYF. The DNA for the CDR3 is TGTGCCAGCAGCTTAGCCCCGGGGCAAGATACGCAGTATTTT.

The table lists this clone with a count of one. The genes are TRBV7-9 and TRBJ2-7; D is possibly TRBD1 (6 bases). V lost 5 bases, J lost 4 bases, and 15 bases lay in between. The CDR3 is 14 residues long. The germline CDR1 and CDR2 sequences are SEHNR and FQNEAQ (reference sequence). In DNA, the CDR3 is TGTGCCAGCAGCGCACGGGACACGGCTTACGAGCAGTACTTC. The encoded protein is CASSARDTAYEQYF. The full variable domain, rest sourced from reference TRBV7-9 and TRBJ2-7, is DTGVSQNPRHKITKRGQNVTFRCDPISEHNRLYWYRQTLGQGPEFLTYFQNEAQLEKSRLLSDRFSAERPKGSFSTLEIQRTEQGDSAMYLCASSARDTAYEQYFGPGTRLTVT.

The genes are TRBV19 and TRBJ1-1; weak D call: TRBD1 (6 bases). Trimming stripped 6 bases from V and 2 bases from J, with 16 bases between. Germline CDR1 LNHDA, CDR2 SQIVND (reference sequence). This CDR3 is built from 15 residues. CDR3 region: CASSSTPGQNTEAFF. CDR3 sequence (DNA): TGTGCCAGTAGCTCCACTCCGGGACAAAACACTGAAGCTTTCTTT.

J is TRBJ2-3 and V is TRBV12-3 or TRBV12-4; D remains unclear. The V and J ends lost 6 bases and 5 bases respectively, with 6 bases between them. The CDR3 is 11 residues long. CDR3 nucleotides: TGTGCCAGCAGAAAGAGAGATACGCAGTATTTT. This translates into CASRKRDTQYF.

The rearrangement uses TRBV6-1 and TRBJ1-6; D unresolved. Germline lookup yields CDR1 MNHNS and CDR2 SASEGT. The V end was cut by 2 bases, the J end by 3 bases, with 11 bases between. The CDR3 is made up of 16 amino acids. Here the CDR3 reads CASSEFGSNYNSPLHF. CDR3 nucleotides: TGTGCCAGCAGTGAATTTGGTTCCAACTATAATTCACCCCTCCACTTT.

The chain recombines TRBV12-3 or TRBV12-4 with TRBJ1-2, with D possibly matching TRBD1 (6 bases). This CDR3 has 12 amino acids. The germline V and J ends were trimmed by 3 bases and 6 bases, with 8 bases remaining between them. CDR3 in DNA: TGTGCCAGCAGTTTTGGGACAAATGGCTACACCTTC. Encoded protein: CASSFGTNGYTF.

This chain joins TRBV4-1 and TRBJ2-7; D might be TRBD2 (7 bases). V was shortened by 2 bases and J by 6 bases, with 26 bases between the two germline ends. The germline V gene encodes CDR1 MGHRA and CDR2 YSYEKL. The CDR3 covers 18 residues. The chain's CDR3 is CASSQPRGGAGAPGEQYF. CDR3 bases: TGCGCCAGCAGCCAACCTAGGGGGGGTGCGGGAGCACCGGGCGAGCAGTACTTC.

This chain uses TRBV2 with TRBJ1-4; 7 bases align to TRBD1. Germline CDR1 SNHLY, CDR2 FYNNEI. The CDR3 totals 16 residues. V lost 4 bases and J lost 4; bases outside the gene matches: 9. The DNA for the CDR3 is TGTGCCAGCAGTGGTAGCCAGGGGGTTTTTAATGAAAAACTGTTTTTT. Encoded protein: CASSGSQGVFNEKLFF.

The V gene is TRBV7-8, the J gene TRBJ1-5; the D gene is possibly TRBD1 (6 bases). With 5 bases removed from V and 3 bases from J, the gap between germline ends came to 11 bases. CDR1 and CDR2 from the germline V gene are SGHVS and FQNEAQ. The length of the CDR3 is 14 residues. In nucleotides, the CDR3 is TGTGCCAGCAGCCCACAGGGACTCAATCAGCCCCAGCATTTT. As protein: CASSPQGLNQPQHF.

The chain combines TRBV5-1 with TRBJ2-1; TRBD2 might be the D (7 bases). Germline V lookup: CDR1 SGHRS, CDR2 YFSETQ. This CDR3 has 17 residues. With 3 bases removed from V and 0 bases from J, the gap between germline ends came to 16 bases. CDR3 sequence (DNA): TGCGCCAGCAGCTCGACTACCGCGGGGGCCTCCTACAATGAGCAGTTCTTC. This codes for CASSSTTAGASYNEQFF.

Only one count was recorded for this clone. The chain uses TRBV6-5 and TRBJ1-5; D not certain. The length of the CDR3 is 14 residues. V was clipped by 7 bases and J by 7 bases, with 17 bases between them. Germline-derived CDR1 and CDR2 are MNHEY and SVGAGI. In DNA, the CDR3 is TGTGCCAGCACCCAAGGACTCGTGGCGCAGCCCCAGCATTTT. It codes for CASTQGLVAQPQHF.

The V call is TRBV5-1, the J call TRBJ2-3; TRBD2 agrees at 12 bases. Germline CDR1 reads SGHRS; CDR2 reads YFSETQ. V was pared by 0 bases and J by 4 bases, with 3 bases of the junction left unmatched. CDR3 length: 16 residues. The CDR3 DNA is TGCGCCAGCAGCTTGGGACTAGCGGGAGCCTCAGATACGCAGTATTTT. Protein: CASSLGLAGASDTQYF.

The genes are TRBV19 and TRBJ1-5; the D is unclear. The CDR3 loop spans 14 amino acids. CDR1 and CDR2 (germline): LNHDA, SQIVND (reference sequence). V was trimmed by 5 bases and J by 6 bases, leaving 14 bases between them. CDR3 amino acids: CASSPIDHSQPQHF. The DNA of the CDR3 is TGTGCCAGTAGTCCCATAGATCACTCTCAGCCCCAGCATTTT. Looking up the rest from reference TRBV19 and TRBJ1-5 gives the full variable domain: DGGITQSPKYLFRKEGQNVTLSCEQNLNHDAMYWYRQDPGQGLRLIYYSQIVNDFQKGDIAEGYSVSREKKESFPLTVTSAQKNPTAFYLCASSPIDHSQPQHFGDGTRLSIL.

This chain links TRBV12-3 or TRBV12-4 with TRBJ1-1; 8 bases fit TRBD1. The CDR3 spans 13 residues. Unmatched junction bases numbered 11, after V lost 5 bases and J lost 12 bases. CDR3 protein: CASSLRDRISPFF. CDR3 DNA: TGTGCCAGCAGTCTTCGGGACAGGATTTCTCCTTTCTTT.